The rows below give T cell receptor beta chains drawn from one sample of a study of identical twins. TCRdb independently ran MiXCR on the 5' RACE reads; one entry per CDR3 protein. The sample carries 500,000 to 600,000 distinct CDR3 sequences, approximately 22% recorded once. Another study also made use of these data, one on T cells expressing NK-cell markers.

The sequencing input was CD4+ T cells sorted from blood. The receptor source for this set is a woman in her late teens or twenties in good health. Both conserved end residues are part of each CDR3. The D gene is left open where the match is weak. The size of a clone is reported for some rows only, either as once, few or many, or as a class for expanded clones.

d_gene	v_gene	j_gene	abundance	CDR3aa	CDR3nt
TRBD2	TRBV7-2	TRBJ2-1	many	CASSLQYETSKFF	TGTGCCAGCAGCCTCCAGTACGAGACTAGCAAGTTCTTC
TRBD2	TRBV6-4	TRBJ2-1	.	CASIFGTTYNEQFF	TGTGCCAGCATTTTCGGGACTACTTACAATGAGCAGTTCTTC
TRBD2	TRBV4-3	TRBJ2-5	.	CASSQGGSGRKETQYF	TGCGCCAGCAGCCAAGGTGGTAGCGGGAGAAAAGAGACCCAGTACTTC
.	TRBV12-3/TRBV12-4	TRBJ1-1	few	CASSLQETWSTEAFF	TGTGCCAGCAGCCTACAGGAAACTTGGAGCACTGAAGCTTTCTTT
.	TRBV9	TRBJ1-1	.	CASSVQPKGYTEAFF	TGTGCCAGCAGCGTACAACCGAAGGGCTACACTGAAGCTTTCTTT
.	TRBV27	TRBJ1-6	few	CASRKGAHNSPLHF	TGTGCCAGCCGGAAAGGGGCCCATAATTCACCCCTCCACTTT
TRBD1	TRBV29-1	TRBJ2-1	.	CSAGTVTGYRLF	TGCAGCGCCGGGACAGTCACCGGGTATAGGCTCTTC
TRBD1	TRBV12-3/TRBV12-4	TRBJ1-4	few	CASRDREKGEKLFF	TGTGCCAGCAGAGACAGGGAAAAGGGTGAAAAACTGTTTTTT
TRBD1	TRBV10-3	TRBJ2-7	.	CAISRSGTGIYEQYF	TGTGCCATCAGTCGTTCCGGGACAGGGATCTACGAGCAGTACTTC
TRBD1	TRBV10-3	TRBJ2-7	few	CAITGTESYEQYF	TGTGCCATCACCGGGACAGAATCCTACGAGCAGTACTTC
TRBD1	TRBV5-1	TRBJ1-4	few	CASNRQGDEKLFF	TGCGCCAGCAATAGACAGGGAGACGAAAAACTGTTTTTT
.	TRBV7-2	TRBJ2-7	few	CASSTTGNSYEQYF	TGTGCCAGCAGCACTACAGGGAACTCCTACGAGCAGTACTTC
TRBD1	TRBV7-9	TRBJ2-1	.	CASSLETGKEQFF	TGTGCCAGCAGCTTAGAGACAGGGAAAGAGCAGTTCTTC
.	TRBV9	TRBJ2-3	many	CASSAPGDTQYF	TGTGCCAGCAGCGCCCCCGGAGATACGCAGTATTTT
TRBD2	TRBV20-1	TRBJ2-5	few	CSATGLAGGPGETQYF	TGCAGTGCTACCGGACTAGCGGGAGGGCCGGGGGAGACCCAGTACTTC
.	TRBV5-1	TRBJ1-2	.	CASSPGEIRGYTF	TGCGCCAGCAGCCCCGGGGAGATACGTGGCTACACCTTC
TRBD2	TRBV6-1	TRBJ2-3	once	CASRLLAGASDTQYF	TGTGCCAGCAGGCTACTAGCGGGAGCCTCAGATACGCAGTATTTT
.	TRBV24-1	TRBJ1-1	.	CATSDGTSEAFF	TGTGCCACCAGTGACGGGACCTCTGAAGCTTTCTTT
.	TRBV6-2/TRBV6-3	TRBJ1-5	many	CASSYFLGQPQHF	TGTGCCAGCAGTTACTTCCTTGGGCAGCCCCAGCATTTT
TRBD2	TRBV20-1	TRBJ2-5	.	CSASAPGTSGGMETHYF	TGCAGTGCTAGTGCCCCCGGGACTAGCGGGGGCATGGAGACCCATTACTTC
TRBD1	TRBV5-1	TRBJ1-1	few	CASHAQGATNTEAFF	TGCGCCAGCCATGCTCAGGGGGCCACGAACACTGAAGCTTTCTTT
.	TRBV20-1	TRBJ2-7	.	CSAWRSAHEQYF	TGCAGTGCTTGGAGGTCCGCTCACGAGCAGTACTTC
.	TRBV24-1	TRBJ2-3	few	CATSDLGGGGPDTQYF	TGTGCCACCAGTGATTTAGGAGGGGGCGGCCCAGATACGCAGTATTTT
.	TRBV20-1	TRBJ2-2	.	CSARGRKAGELFF	TGCAGTGCTAGAGGGAGAAAGGCCGGGGAGCTGTTTTTT
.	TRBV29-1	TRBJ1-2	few	CSVSGGAGYGYTF	TGCAGCGTGTCGGGGGGCGCGGGCTATGGCTACACCTTC
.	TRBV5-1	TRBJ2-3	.	CASSLITGGPPTDTQYF	TGCGCCAGCAGCTTGATTACCGGGGGGCCCCCCACAGATACGCAGTATTTT
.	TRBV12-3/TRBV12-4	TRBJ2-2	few	CASSPGDTPRPGELFF	TGTGCCAGCAGCCCCGGGGACACGCCGCGACCCGGGGAGCTGTTTTTT
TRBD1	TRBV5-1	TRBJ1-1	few	CASSGTGGERAFF	TGCGCCAGCAGCGGGACAGGGGGTGAGAGGGCTTTCTTT
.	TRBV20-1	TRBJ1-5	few	CSAPEGGVNQPQHF	TGCAGCGCTCCGGAGGGAGGTGTCAATCAGCCCCAGCATTTT
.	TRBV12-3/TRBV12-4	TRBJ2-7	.	CASTERQDYEQYF	TGTGCCAGCACCGAACGGCAGGACTACGAGCAGTACTTC
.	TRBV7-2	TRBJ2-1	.	CASSLAFSVYNEQFF	TGTGCCAGCAGCTTAGCGTTTAGCGTCTACAATGAGCAGTTCTTC
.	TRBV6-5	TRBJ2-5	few	CASSPSVLGGETQYF	TGTGCCAGCAGTCCCTCGGTCCTGGGCGGGGAGACCCAGTACTTC
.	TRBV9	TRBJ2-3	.	CASSAVGRTDTQYF	TGTGCCAGCAGCGCCGTGGGACGGACAGATACGCAGTATTTT
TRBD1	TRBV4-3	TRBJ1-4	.	CASSQDPYRGKSLTNEKLFF	TGCGCCAGCAGCCAAGACCCGTACAGGGGGAAATCGTTGACTAATGAAAAACTGTTTTTT
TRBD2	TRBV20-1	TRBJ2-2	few	CSAKAGGQTGELFF	TGCAGTGCAAAGGCGGGGGGGCAAACCGGGGAGCTGTTTTTT
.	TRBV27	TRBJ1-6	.	CASRDLDRATLHF	TGTGCCAGCAGGGATCTCGACCGGGCGACCCTCCACTTT
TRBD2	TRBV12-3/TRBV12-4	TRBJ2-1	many	CASSLLAGVQFF	TGTGCCAGCAGCTTACTAGCGGGAGTACAGTTCTTC
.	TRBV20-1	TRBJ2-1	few	CSASPPGDEQFF	TGCAGTGCTAGTCCCCCCGGGGATGAGCAGTTCTTC
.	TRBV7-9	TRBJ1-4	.	CASSLDRRTNEKLFF	TGTGCCAGCAGCTTAGACAGGCGAACTAATGAAAAACTGTTTTTT
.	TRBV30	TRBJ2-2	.	CAWSQKGPGELFF	TGTGCCTGGAGTCAGAAGGGCCCCGGGGAGCTGTTTTTT